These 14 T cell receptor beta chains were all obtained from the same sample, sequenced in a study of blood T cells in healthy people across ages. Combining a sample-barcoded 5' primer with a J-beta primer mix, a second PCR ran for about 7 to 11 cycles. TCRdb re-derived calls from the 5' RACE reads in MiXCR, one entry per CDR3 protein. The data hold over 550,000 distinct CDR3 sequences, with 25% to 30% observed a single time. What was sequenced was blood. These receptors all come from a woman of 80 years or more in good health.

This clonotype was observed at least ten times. This CDR3 reads CASSLRNFRGTDEQFF. CDR3 DNA: TGTGCCAGCAGCCTCCGAAACTTCCGGGGGACGGATGAGCAGTTCTTC. V gene TRBV7-2 combines with J gene TRBJ2-1; TRBD2 is a possible D gene (6 bases). The length of the CDR3 is 16 residues. Germline CDR1 is SGHTA and CDR2 is FQGNSA. The V and J ends lost 5 bases and 8 bases respectively, with 22 bases between them.

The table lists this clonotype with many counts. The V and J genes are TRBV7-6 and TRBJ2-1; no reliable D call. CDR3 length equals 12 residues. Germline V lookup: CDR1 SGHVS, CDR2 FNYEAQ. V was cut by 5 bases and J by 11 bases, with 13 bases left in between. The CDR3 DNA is TGTGCCAGCAGCCCGCCGTCACCGAAGCAGTTCTTC. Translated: CASSPPSPKQFF.

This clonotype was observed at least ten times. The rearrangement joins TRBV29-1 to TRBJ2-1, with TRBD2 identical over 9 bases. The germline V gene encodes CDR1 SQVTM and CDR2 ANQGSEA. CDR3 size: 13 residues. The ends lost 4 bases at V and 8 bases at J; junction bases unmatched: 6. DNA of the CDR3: TGCAGCGTTGGTCGCGGGGGGGCGTATGAGCAGTTCTTC. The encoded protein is CSVGRGGAYEQFF.

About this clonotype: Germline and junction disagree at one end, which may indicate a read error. The CDR3 loop is CASNPIFARPGGPYNELFF. In DNA form, the CDR3 reads TGTGCCAGCAACCCTATTTTTGCCAGACCCGGGGGGCCATACAATGAGCTGTTCTTC. This rearrangement joins TRBV7-9 to TRBJ2-1, with D maybe TRBD2 (7 bases). CDR1 and CDR2 (germline): SEHNR, FQNEAQ (reference sequence). The CDR3 runs 19 residues.

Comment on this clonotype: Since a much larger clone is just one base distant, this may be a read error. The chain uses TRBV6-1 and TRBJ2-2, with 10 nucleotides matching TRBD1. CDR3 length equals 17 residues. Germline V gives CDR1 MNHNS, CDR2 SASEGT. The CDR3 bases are TGTACCAGCACCCGATTAAGGGACAGGGGAGACACCGGGGAGCTGTTTTTT. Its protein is CTSTRLRDRGDTGELFF.

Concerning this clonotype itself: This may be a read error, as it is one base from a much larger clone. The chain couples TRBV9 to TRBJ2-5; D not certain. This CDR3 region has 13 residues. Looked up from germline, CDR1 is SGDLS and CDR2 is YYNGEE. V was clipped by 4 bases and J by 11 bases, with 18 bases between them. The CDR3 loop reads CASSSMSEDEQYF. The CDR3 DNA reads TGTGCCAGCAGCTCCATGAGTGAGGATGAGCAGTACTTC.

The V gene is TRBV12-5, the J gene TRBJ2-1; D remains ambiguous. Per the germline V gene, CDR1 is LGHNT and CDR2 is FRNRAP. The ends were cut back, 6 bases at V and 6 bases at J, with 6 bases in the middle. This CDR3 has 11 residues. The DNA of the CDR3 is TGTGCTAGTGGGTCCACCAATGAGCAGTTCTTC. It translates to CASGSTNEQFF. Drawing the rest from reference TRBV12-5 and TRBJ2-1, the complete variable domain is DARVTQTPRHKVTEMGQEVTMRCQPILGHNTVFWYRQTMMQGLELLAYFRNRAPLDDSGMPKDRFSAEMPDATLATLKIQPSEPRDSAVYFCASGSTNEQFFGPGTRLTVL.

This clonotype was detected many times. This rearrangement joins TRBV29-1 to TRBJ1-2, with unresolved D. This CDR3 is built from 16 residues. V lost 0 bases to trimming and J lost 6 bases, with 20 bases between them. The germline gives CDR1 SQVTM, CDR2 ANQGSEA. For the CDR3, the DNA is TGCAGCGTTGAAGATTATCGGTTGGAGGGAGCTCATGGCTACACCTTC. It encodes CSVEDYRLEGAHGYTF.

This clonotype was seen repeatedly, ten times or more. The CDR3 loop reads CASSQDWGSGYEQYF. DNA of the CDR3: TGCGCCAGCAGCCAAGATTGGGGCAGCGGATACGAGCAGTACTTC. The J gene is TRBJ2-7, the V gene TRBV4-3; D possibly uses TRBD1 or TRBD2 (5 bases each). Germline-derived CDR1 and CDR2 are LGHNA and YSLEER. Deletions cut 0 bases from V and 4 bases from J, with 13 bases between. CDR3 size: 15 residues.

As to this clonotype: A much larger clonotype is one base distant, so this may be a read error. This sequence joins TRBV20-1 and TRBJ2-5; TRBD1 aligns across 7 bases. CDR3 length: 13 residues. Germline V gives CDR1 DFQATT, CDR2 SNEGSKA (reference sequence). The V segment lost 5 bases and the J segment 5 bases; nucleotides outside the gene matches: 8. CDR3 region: CSAHTGTAETQYF. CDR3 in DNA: TGCAGTGCTCACACCGGGACAGCCGAGACCCAGTACTTC.

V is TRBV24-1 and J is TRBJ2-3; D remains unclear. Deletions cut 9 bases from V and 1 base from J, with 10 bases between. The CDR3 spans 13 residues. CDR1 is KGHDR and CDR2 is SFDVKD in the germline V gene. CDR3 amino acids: CATQQQGTDTQYF. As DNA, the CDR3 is TGTGCCACCCAACAGCAGGGCACAGATACGCAGTATTTT.

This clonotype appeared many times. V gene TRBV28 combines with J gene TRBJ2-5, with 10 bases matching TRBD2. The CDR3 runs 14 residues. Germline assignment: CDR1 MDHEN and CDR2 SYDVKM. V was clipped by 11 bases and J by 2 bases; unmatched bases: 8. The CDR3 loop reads CAFRAGGRQETQYF. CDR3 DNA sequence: TGTGCCTTTCGAGCGGGGGGGCGTCAAGAGACCCAGTACTTC.

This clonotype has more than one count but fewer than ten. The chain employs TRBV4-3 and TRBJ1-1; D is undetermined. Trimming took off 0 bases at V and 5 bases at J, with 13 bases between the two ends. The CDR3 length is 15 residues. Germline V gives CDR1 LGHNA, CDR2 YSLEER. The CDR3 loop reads CASSQERALRTEAFF. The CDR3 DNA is TGCGCCAGCAGCCAAGAGAGGGCCCTGAGGACTGAAGCTTTCTTT.

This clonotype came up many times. CDR3 DNA: TGTGCCAGCAGTTCGACACTTGCGGCCAAAAACATTCAGTACTTC. Amino acids: CASSSTLAAKNIQYF. The genes are TRBV12-3 or TRBV12-4 and TRBJ2-4; D call uncertain. The CDR3 consists of 15 residues. V was shortened by 4 bases and J by 1 base, with 11 bases between the two germline ends.